The source of this T cell receptor (beta chain) is a study of T-cell memory formation after mild COVID-19. Regarding the study as a whole: For second-wave clones that peaked at day 37, SARS-CoV-2 specificity went unverified. Several responding clones turned up in pre-infection memory, indicating that cross-reactive memory may have taken part.

This clonotype was seen many times. Its antigen is as yet unknown. TCRdb re-called the 5' RACE reads with MiXCR, one entry per CDR3 protein. The sample includes about 560,000 distinct CDR3 sequences, over 15% of them seen just once. J was trimmed by 10 bases and V by 0 bases; bases with no gene match: 12. The V gene's germline CDR1 is MNHNY and CDR2 SVGAGI (reference sequence). This CDR3 has 17 residues. The rearrangement joins TRBV6-6 to TRBJ2-1; TRBD2 aligns across 10 bases. Material: PBMCs or a T cell subset sorted from them (not recorded which). The origin of this receptor is an adult woman who had mild COVID-19 (a few samples of this study predate the infection). Cell type and time point are not known. CDR3 coding DNA: TGTGCCAGCAGTTACTCGACGCTAGCGGGAGCCCCGGGGGAGCAGTTCTTC. This encodes CASSYSTLAGAPGEQFF.